The TCR beta chain under discussion was sequenced for a study of control samples from healthy donors and cancer patients. V lost 0 bases and J lost 7, with 7 bases in between. Per germline, CDR1 SGHNT and CDR2 YYREEE (reference sequence). The CDR3 runs 12 residues. The data were produced by immunoSEQ multiplex PCR, yet TCRdb's version contains in-frame clones alone and is incomplete. The sample records fewer than 85,000 clones, 75% to 95% being singletons. This receptor was taken from a man aged 30-40 years in good health. This sequence joins TRBV5-4 and TRBJ1-2, with D possibly being TRBD1 (5 bases). Sequencing used blood. CDR3 bases: TGTGCCAGCAGCTTGGTTGGGGGTGGCTACACCTTC. It yields the protein CASSLVGGGYTF.